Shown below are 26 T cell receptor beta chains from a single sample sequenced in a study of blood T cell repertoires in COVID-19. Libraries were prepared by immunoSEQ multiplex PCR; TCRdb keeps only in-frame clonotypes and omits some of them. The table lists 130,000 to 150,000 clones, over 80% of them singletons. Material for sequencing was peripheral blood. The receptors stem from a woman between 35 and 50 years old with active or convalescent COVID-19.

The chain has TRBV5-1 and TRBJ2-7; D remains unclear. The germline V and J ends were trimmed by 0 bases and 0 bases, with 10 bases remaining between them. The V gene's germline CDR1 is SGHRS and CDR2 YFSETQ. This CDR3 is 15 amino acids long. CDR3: CASSLAQAYSYEQYF. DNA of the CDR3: TGCGCCAGCAGCTTGGCCCAGGCCTACTCCTACGAGCAGTACTTC.

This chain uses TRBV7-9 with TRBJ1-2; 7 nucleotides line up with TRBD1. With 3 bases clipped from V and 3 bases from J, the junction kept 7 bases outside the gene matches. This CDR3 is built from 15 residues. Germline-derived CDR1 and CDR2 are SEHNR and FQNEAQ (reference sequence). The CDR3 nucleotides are TGTGCCAGCAGCTTCCAAAACAGGGGTGACTATGGCTACACCTTC. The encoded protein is CASSFQNRGDYGYTF. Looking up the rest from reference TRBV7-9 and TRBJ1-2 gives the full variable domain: DTGVSQNPRHKITKRGQNVTFRCDPISEHNRLYWYRQTLGQGPEFLTYFQNEAQLEKSRLLSDRFSAERPKGSFSTLEIQRTEQGDSAMYLCASSFQNRGDYGYTFGSGTRLTVV.

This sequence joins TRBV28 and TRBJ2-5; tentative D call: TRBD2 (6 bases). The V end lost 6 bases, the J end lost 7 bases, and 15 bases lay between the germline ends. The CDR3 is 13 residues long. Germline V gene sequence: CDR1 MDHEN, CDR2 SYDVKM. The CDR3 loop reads CASSPGLERTQYF. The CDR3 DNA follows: TGTGCCAGCAGCCCGGGACTCGAGCGGACCCAGTACTTC.

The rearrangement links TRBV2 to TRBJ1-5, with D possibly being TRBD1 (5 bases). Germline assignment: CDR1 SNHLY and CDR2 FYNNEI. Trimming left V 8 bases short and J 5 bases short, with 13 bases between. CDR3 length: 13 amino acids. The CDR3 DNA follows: TGTGCCAGCGAGAGTCAGGGTGATCAGCCCCAGCATTTT. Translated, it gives CASESQGDQPQHF.

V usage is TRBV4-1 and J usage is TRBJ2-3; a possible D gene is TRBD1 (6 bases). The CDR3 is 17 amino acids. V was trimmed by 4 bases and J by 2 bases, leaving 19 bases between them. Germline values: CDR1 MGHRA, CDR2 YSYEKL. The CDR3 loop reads CASSPSSGTPPTDTQYF. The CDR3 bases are TGCGCCAGCAGCCCATCGTCGGGGACACCTCCCACAGATACGCAGTATTTT.

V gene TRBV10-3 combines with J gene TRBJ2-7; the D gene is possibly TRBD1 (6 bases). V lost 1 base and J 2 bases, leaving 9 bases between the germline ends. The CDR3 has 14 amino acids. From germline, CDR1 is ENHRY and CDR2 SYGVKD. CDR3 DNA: TGTGCCATCAGTGAGTATAGACAGGCCTACGAGCAGTACTTC. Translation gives CAISEYRQAYEQYF.

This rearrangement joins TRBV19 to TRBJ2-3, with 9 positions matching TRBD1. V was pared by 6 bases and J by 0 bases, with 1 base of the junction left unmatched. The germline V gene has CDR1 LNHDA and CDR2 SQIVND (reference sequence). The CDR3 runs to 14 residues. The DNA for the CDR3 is TGTGCCAGTAGAGGGACAGGGAGCACAGATACGCAGTATTTT. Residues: CASRGTGSTDTQYF. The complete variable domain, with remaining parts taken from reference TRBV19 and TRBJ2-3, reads DGGITQSPKYLFRKEGQNVTLSCEQNLNHDAMYWYRQDPGQGLRLIYYSQIVNDFQKGDIAEGYSVSREKKESFPLTVTSAQKNPTAFYLCASRGTGSTDTQYFGPGTRLTVL.

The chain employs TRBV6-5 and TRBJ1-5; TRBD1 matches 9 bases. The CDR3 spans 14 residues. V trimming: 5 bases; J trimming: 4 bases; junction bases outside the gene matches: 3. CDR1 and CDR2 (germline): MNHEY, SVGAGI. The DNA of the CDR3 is TGTGCCAGCAGTACACAGGGGGCGAATCAGCCCCAGCATTTT. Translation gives CASSTQGANQPQHF.

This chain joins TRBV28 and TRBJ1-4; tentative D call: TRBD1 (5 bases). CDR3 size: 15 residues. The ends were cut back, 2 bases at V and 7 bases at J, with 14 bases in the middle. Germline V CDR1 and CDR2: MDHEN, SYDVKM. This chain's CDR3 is CASSLGAGRGEKLFF. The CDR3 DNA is TGTGCCAGCAGTTTAGGGGCAGGGAGGGGTGAAAAACTGTTTTTT.

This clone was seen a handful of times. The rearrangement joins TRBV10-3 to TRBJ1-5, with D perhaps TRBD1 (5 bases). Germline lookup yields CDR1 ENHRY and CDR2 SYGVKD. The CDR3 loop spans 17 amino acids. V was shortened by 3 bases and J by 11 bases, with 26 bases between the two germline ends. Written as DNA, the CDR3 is TGTGCCATCAGTGAAAGGGAGCGAGACAGCGCGGGGGGGACCCAGCATTTT. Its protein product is CAISERERDSAGGTQHF.

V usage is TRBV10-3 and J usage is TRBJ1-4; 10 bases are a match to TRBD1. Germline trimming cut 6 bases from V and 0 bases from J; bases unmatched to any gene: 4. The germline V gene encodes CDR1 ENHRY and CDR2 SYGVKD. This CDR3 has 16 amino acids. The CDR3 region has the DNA TGTGCCATCAGCCCCGGGACAGGGGCAACTAATGAAAAACTGTTTTTT. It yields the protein CAISPGTGATNEKLFF.

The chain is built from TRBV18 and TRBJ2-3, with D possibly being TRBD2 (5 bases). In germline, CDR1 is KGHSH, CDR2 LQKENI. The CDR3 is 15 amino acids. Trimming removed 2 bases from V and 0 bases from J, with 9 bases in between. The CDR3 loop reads CASSPRGQSTDTQYF. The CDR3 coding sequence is TGTGCCAGCTCACCAAGAGGGCAGAGCACAGATACGCAGTATTTT.

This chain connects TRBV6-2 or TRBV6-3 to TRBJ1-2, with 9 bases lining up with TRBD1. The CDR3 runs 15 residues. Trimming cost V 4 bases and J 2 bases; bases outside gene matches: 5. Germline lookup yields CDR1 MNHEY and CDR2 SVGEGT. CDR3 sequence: CASSSRQGVNYGYTF. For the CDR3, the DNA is TGTGCCAGCAGTTCCCGACAGGGGGTGAACTATGGCTACACCTTC.

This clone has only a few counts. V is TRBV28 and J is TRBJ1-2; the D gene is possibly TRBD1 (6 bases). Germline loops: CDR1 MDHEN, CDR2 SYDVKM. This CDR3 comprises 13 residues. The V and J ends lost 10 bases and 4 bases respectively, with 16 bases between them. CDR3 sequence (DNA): TGTGCCACGCGCCAGGACAGCACCTATGGCTACACCTTC. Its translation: CATRQDSTYGYTF.

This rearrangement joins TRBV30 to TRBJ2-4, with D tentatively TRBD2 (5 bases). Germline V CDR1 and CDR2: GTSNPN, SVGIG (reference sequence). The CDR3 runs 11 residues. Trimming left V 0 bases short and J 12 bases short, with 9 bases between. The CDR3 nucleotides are TGTGCCTGGAGTGTACTAGGGTCTCAGTACTTC. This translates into CAWSVLGSQYF.

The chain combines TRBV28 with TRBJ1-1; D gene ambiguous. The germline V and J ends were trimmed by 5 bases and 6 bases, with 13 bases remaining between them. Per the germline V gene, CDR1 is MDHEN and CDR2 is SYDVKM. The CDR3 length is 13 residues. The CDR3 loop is CASSRRAGSEAFF. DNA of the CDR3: TGTGCCAGCAGTCGGAGGGCTGGGTCTGAAGCTTTCTTT.

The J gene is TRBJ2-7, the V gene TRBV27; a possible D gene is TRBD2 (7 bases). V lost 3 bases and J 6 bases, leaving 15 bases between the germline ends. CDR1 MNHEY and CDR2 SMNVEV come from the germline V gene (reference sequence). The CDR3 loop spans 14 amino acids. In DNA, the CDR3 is TGTGCCAGCAGTTTGGGGGGGCCCCCTGGCGAGCAGTACTTC. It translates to CASSLGGPPGEQYF.

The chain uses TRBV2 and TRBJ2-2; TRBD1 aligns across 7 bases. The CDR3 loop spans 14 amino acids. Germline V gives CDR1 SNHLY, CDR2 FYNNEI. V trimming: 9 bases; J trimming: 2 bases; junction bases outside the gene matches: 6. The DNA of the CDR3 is TGTGCCAGTGAAGTAGGGGGCAACACCGGGGAGCTGTTTTTT. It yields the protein CASEVGGNTGELFF. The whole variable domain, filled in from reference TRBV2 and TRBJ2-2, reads EPEVTQTPSHQVTQMGQEVILRCVPISNHLYFYWYRQILGQKVEFLVSFYNNEISEKSEIFDDQFSVERPDGSNFTLKIRSTKLEDSAMYFCASEVGGNTGELFFGEGSRLTVL.

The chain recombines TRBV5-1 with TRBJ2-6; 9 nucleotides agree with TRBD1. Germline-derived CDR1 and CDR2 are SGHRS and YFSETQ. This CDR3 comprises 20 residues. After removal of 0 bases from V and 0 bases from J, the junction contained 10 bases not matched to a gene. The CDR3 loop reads CASSLGPTGTGTSGANVLTF. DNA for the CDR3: TGCGCCAGCAGCTTGGGACCCACCGGGACAGGGACCTCTGGGGCCAACGTCCTGACTTTC.

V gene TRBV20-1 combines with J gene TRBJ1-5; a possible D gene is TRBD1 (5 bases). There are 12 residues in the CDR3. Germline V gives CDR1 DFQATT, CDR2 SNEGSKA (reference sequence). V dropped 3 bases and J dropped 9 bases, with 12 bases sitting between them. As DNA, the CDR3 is TGCAGTGCTAGTCCTAGGGGCTTGCCCCAGCATTTT. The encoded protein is CSASPRGLPQHF.

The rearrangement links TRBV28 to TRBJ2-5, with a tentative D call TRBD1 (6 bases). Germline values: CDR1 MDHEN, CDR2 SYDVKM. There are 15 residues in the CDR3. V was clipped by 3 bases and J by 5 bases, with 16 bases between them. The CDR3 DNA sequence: TGTGCCAGCAGTTTCCCCCAGGGGTCAGGGGAGACCCAGTACTTC. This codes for CASSFPQGSGETQYF.

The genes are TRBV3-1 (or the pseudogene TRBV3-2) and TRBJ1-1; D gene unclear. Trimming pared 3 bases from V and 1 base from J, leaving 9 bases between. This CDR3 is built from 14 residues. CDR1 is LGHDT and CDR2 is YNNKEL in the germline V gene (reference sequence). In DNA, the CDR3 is TGTGCCAGCAGCCAGCCGGGAACGAACACTGAAGCTTTCTTT. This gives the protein CASSQPGTNTEAFF.

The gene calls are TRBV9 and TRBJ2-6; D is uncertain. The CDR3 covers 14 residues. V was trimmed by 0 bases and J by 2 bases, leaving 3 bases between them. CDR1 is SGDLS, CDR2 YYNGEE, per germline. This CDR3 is CASSVVAGANVLTF. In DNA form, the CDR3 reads TGTGCCAGCAGCGTAGTAGCTGGGGCCAACGTCCTGACTTTC.

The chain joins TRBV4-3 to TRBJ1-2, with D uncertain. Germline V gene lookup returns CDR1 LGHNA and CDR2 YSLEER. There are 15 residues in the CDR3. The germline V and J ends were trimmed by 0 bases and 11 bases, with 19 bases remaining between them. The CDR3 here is CASSQERAGPPMYTF. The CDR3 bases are TGCGCCAGCAGCCAAGAGAGGGCAGGCCCTCCTATGTACACCTTC.

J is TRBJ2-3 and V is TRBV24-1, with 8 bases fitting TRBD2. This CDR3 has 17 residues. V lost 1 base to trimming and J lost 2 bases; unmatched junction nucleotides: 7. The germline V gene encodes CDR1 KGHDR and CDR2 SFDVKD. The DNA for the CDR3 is TGTGCCACCAGTGATTTAGGCCGGGAGGGGCTCACAGATACGCAGTATTTT. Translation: CATSDLGREGLTDTQYF.

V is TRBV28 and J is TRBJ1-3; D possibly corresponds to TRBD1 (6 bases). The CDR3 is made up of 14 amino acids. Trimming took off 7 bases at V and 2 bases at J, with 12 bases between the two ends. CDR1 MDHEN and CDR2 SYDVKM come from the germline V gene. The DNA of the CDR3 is TGTGCCAGCATCCTGACAGGACCTGGAAACACCATATATTTT. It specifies CASILTGPGNTIYF.